This entry lists 23 T cell receptor beta chains sequenced from one sample in a study of T-cell memory formation after mild COVID-19. From the 5' RACE reads, TCRdb called clonotypes with MiXCR, one entry per CDR3 protein. The profile covers 260,000 or so distinct CDR3 sequences, with over 15% appearing a single time and under 25% taken by the ten largest. Sequenced input: PBMCs or a T cell subset sorted from them (not recorded which). The receptors originated from a man aged 18 to 29 who had mild COVID-19 (a few samples of this study predate the infection). Cell type and time point are not known.

There are a few counts of this clonotype. The chain joins TRBV5-1 to TRBJ2-1; D gene ambiguous. V shed 2 bases and J shed 9 bases, with 6 bases lying between them. This CDR3 contains 11 residues. Germline V gives CDR1 SGHRS, CDR2 YFSETQ. DNA of the CDR3: TGCGCCAGCAGCTTAGAAGTTGAGCAGTTCTTC. Translating it yields CASSLEVEQFF.

The genes are TRBV29-1 and TRBJ1-2; TRBD1 is a possible D gene (5 bases). Germline CDR1 SQVTM, CDR2 ANQGSEA. The CDR3 contains 12 residues. V was cut by 5 bases and J by 5 bases, with 12 bases left in between. This CDR3 reads CSVQSGGYGYTF. The CDR3 bases are TGCAGCGTTCAGTCGGGGGGTTATGGCTACACCTTC.

The chain recombines TRBV27 with TRBJ2-1, with TRBD2 identical over 8 bases. The CDR3 loop spans 15 amino acids. CDR1 is MNHEY and CDR2 is SMNVEV in the germline V gene (reference sequence). The junction had 11 bases not matched to a gene; V was cut back by 5 bases and J by 8 bases. The CDR3, as DNA: TGTGCCAGCAGTCCTTCGGGACTAGGGGTGGATGAGCAGTTCTTC. Its protein is CASSPSGLGVDEQFF.

This clonotype came up a few times. The chain combines TRBV4-2 with TRBJ2-3; the D gene could be TRBD1 or TRBD2 (5 bases each). Germline CDR1 reads LGHNA; CDR2 reads YNFKEQ. The CDR3 is 16 amino acids. V lost 0 bases and J lost 0, with 10 bases in between. CDR3 amino acids: CASSQDDGASTDTQYF. CDR3 bases: TGTGCCAGCAGCCAAGATGACGGGGCGAGCACAGATACGCAGTATTTT.

This clonotype turned up a few times. The chain recombines TRBV6-5 with TRBJ1-4, with 8 nucleotides matching TRBD1. V was clipped by 2 bases and J by 7 bases; unmatched bases: 3. The CDR3 is 14 residues long. Germline V gene sequence: CDR1 MNHEY, CDR2 SVGAGI. CDR3 amino acids: CASSYSRGLEKLFF. The CDR3 coding sequence is TGTGCCAGCAGTTACAGCAGGGGGCTTGAAAAACTGTTTTTT.

V gene TRBV2 combines with J gene TRBJ2-6; D is unclear. V dropped 7 bases and J dropped 0 bases, with 7 bases sitting between them. The CDR3 contains 14 residues. Germline-derived CDR1 and CDR2 are SNHLY and FYNNEI. CDR3 region: CASKRLSGANVLTF. CDR3 nucleotide sequence: TGTGCCAGCAAGAGGCTCTCTGGGGCCAACGTCCTGACTTTC.

V is TRBV27 and J is TRBJ1-6, with 8 bases matching TRBD1. The germline V gene encodes CDR1 MNHEY and CDR2 SMNVEV (reference sequence). This CDR3 has 13 amino acids. The trim removed 5 bases at V and 10 bases at J, leaving 4 bases unmatched. CDR3 DNA: TGTGCCAGCAGTCGGACAGGGCAATCACCCCTCCACTTT. Translating gives CASSRTGQSPLHF.

The V and J genes are TRBV12-3 or TRBV12-4 and TRBJ1-1; 9 bases are a match to TRBD1. CDR3 size: 14 residues. J was trimmed by 4 bases and V by 6 bases; bases with no gene match: 6. In DNA, the CDR3 is TGTGCCAGCAGGCGGACAGGGGAGGCCACTGAAGCTTTCTTT. Amino acids: CASRRTGEATEAFF.

This chain links TRBV9 with TRBJ1-1; D is unclear. The V end lost 2 bases, the J end lost 3 bases, and 8 bases lay between the germline ends. Germline CDR1 is SGDLS and CDR2 is YYNGEE. The CDR3 extends over 13 amino acids. The CDR3 coding sequence is TGTGCCAGCAGCGTGACGGGTTACACTGAAGCTTTCTTT. This sequence encodes CASSVTGYTEAFF.

V is TRBV5-5 and J is TRBJ1-1; the match to TRBD1 covers 7 bases. Germline assignment: CDR1 SGHKS and CDR2 YYEKEE (reference sequence). V gave up 4 bases and J gave up 4 bases; unmatched junction bases: 10. The CDR3 is made up of 15 amino acids. CDR3 nucleotides: TGTGCCAGCAGCGGACTACAGGGGATGGGCACTGAAGCTTTCTTT. Encoded protein: CASSGLQGMGTEAFF.

This clonotype turned up a few times. The V gene is TRBV5-6, the J gene TRBJ2-5, with a weak D call TRBD2 (6 bases). CDR3 size: 14 residues. Germline CDR1 and CDR2: SGHDT and YYEEEE. V lost 3 bases, J lost 5 bases, and 14 bases lay in between. The CDR3 sequence is CASSSPGLMETQYF. Here the CDR3 DNA reads TGTGCCAGCAGCTCACCGGGACTGATGGAGACCCAGTACTTC. Supplemented by reference TRBV5-6 and TRBJ2-5, the full variable domain reads DAGVTQSPTHLIKTRGQQVTLRCSPKSGHDTVSWYQQALGQGPQFIFQYYEEEERQRGNFPDRFSGHQFPNYSSELNVNALLLGDSALYLCASSSPGLMETQYFGPGTRLLVL.

The CDR3 reads CASSPGAIPPNEQYF. The CDR3 coding sequence is TGTGCCAGCAGCCCAGGGGCCATCCCCCCCAACGAGCAGTACTTC. V usage is TRBV4-2 and J usage is TRBJ2-7; possibly TRBD1 for D (6 bases). Trimming shortened V by 4 bases and J by 5 bases, and 18 bases separated the two germline ends. The CDR3 consists of 15 residues. Per the germline V gene, CDR1 is LGHNA and CDR2 is YNFKEQ.

In DNA form, the CDR3 reads TGTGCCAGCAGTTTCAGGGGGCGGCAGCCCCAGCATTTT. Translation: CASSFRGRQPQHF. The V gene is TRBV6-2 or TRBV6-3, the J gene TRBJ1-5, with 8 bases fitting TRBD1. The ends lost 4 bases at V and 7 bases at J; junction bases unmatched: 3. The germline V gene has CDR1 MNHEY and CDR2 SVGEGT. The CDR3 covers 13 residues.

V usage is TRBV5-1 and J usage is TRBJ2-7, with D maybe TRBD1 (5 bases). CDR3 length equals 17 residues. V lost 0 bases, J lost 0 bases, and 16 bases lay in between. CDR1 and CDR2 from the germline V gene are SGHRS and YFSETQ. The CDR3 protein is CASSLAYQGPRSYEQYF. CDR3 coding DNA: TGCGCCAGCAGCTTGGCCTATCAGGGCCCCCGCTCCTACGAGCAGTACTTC.

This clonotype was seen only a few times. The chain combines TRBV7-2 with TRBJ1-4; D gene uncertain. V was shortened by 3 bases and J by 7 bases, with 12 bases between the two germline ends. Germline V gene lookup returns CDR1 SGHTA and CDR2 FQGNSA. This CDR3 comprises 14 residues. The CDR3 nucleotides read TGTGCCAGCAGCTTCCAGAAATCCGGTGAAAAACTGTTTTTT. It specifies CASSFQKSGEKLFF.

This clonotype has just a few counts. The chain recombines TRBV2 with TRBJ2-7; D possibly matches TRBD1 or TRBD2 (5 bases each). The CDR3 totals 13 residues. CDR1 is SNHLY and CDR2 is FYNNEI in the germline V gene. Trimming took 4 bases from V and 5 from J, leaving 12 bases between them. CDR3 residues: CASSVWGNHEQYV. CDR3 DNA: TGTGCCAGCAGTGTCTGGGGGAATCACGAGCAGTACGTC.

This clonotype appeared a few times. The J gene is TRBJ1-4, the V gene TRBV5-1; D is perhaps TRBD1 (5 bases). V lost 3 bases to trimming and J lost 11 bases, with 29 bases between them. The CDR3 sequence is 18 residues long. The germline gives CDR1 SGHRS, CDR2 YFSETQ. Here the CDR3 DNA reads TGCGCCAGCAGCTCCTTGGTTGGGGAAGACAGCCGTGGAAAGAAACTGTTTTTT. Translation gives CASSSLVGEDSRGKKLFF.

This clonotype was counted between two and nine times. The chain links TRBV12-5 to TRBJ1-1; D gene unclear. The CDR3 extends over 12 amino acids. V dropped 0 bases and J dropped 4 bases, with 3 bases sitting between them. The germline gives CDR1 LGHNT, CDR2 FRNRAP. CDR3 coding DNA: TGTGCTAGTGGTTTGGTGGGCACTGAAGCTTTCTTT. Translation: CASGLVGTEAFF.

This clonotype was seen a handful of times. The rearrangement links TRBV7-9 to TRBJ1-5; D call uncertain. Deletions cut 6 bases from V and 4 bases from J, with 7 bases between. The CDR3 is made up of 12 amino acids. Looked up from germline, CDR1 is SEHNR and CDR2 is FQNEAQ (reference sequence). This chain's CDR3 is CASRNANQPQHF. The CDR3 DNA reads TGTGCCAGCAGAAATGCGAATCAGCCCCAGCATTTT. The full variable domain, in which reference TRBV7-9 and TRBJ1-5 provide the parts outside the CDR3, is DTGVSQNPRHKITKRGQNVTFRCDPISEHNRLYWYRQTLGQGPEFLTYFQNEAQLEKSRLLSDRFSAERPKGSFSTLEIQRTEQGDSAMYLCASRNANQPQHFGDGTRLSIL.

This chain uses TRBV5-1 with TRBJ2-3; perhaps TRBD1 as D (6 bases). In germline, CDR1 is SGHRS, CDR2 YFSETQ. The CDR3 is made up of 13 amino acids. The V end was cut by 0 bases, the J end by 7 bases, with 9 bases between. CDR3 residues: CASSLVGGNTQYF. CDR3 coding DNA: TGCGCCAGCAGCTTGGTTGGGGGCAATACGCAGTATTTT.

This clonotype turned up a few times. The chain has TRBV20-1 and TRBJ1-2; unclear D gene. The CDR3 contains 12 residues. The V end lost 3 bases, the J end lost 4 bases, and 9 bases lay between the germline ends. In germline, CDR1 is DFQATT, CDR2 SNEGSKA (reference sequence). CDR3 in amino acids: CSASKAGYGYTF. The CDR3 DNA sequence: TGCAGTGCTAGTAAGGCGGGCTATGGCTACACCTTC.

This clonotype came up a few times. The rearrangement uses TRBV7-2 and TRBJ2-1; D may be TRBD1 (6 bases). CDR3 size: 12 residues. CDR1 is SGHTA and CDR2 is FQGNSA in the germline V gene. The ends were cut back, 5 bases at V and 14 bases at J, with 16 bases in the middle. The CDR3 bases are TGTGCCAGCAGCCCACAGGGAAAAAGGAAGTTCTTC. Encoded protein: CASSPQGKRKFF.

The V gene is TRBV5-1, the J gene TRBJ1-4; D is unclear. The CDR3 extends over 15 amino acids. Per the germline V gene, CDR1 is SGHRS and CDR2 is YFSETQ. V was pared by 0 bases and J by 8 bases, with 14 bases between. The CDR3 nucleotides read TGCGCCAGCAGCTTGGCCCTCGTTTCAGGAGAAAAACTGTTTTTT. It encodes CASSLALVSGEKLFF.